The 30 T cell receptor beta chains reported below all come from one sample, sequenced in a study of identical twins. TCRdb reanalysed the 5' RACE reads using MiXCR and keeps one entry per CDR3 protein. The table includes 510,000 or so distinct CDR3 sequences, over 12% detected once. These data also formed part of another study, on yellow fever vaccine responses in identical twins.

The sequencing input was CD4+ T cells sorted from blood. The receptors were sampled from a woman in her late teens or twenties in good health.

This clonotype was seen a handful of times. V usage is TRBV12-3 or TRBV12-4 and J usage is TRBJ2-2, with D uncertain. This CDR3 is 13 amino acids long. Trimming took 7 bases from V and 5 from J, leaving 11 bases between them. CDR3: CASTSALTGELFF. DNA of the CDR3: TGTGCCAGCACCTCCGCCCTGACCGGGGAGCTGTTTTTT.

This clonotype was picked up a small number of times. The chain links TRBV12-3 or TRBV12-4 to TRBJ2-6; weak D call: TRBD2 (5 bases). The CDR3 totals 15 residues. V lost 7 bases to trimming and J lost 3 bases, with 13 bases between them. The CDR3 is CASIFERVGANVLTF. The CDR3 bases are TGTGCCAGCATCTTTGAGAGGGTTGGGGCCAACGTCCTGACTTTC.

This chain links TRBV29-1 with TRBJ2-2; TRBD2 matches at 11 bases. V shed 7 bases, J shed 7 bases, and the junction held 8 bases outside the gene matches. This CDR3 region has 14 residues. From germline, CDR1 is SQVTM and CDR2 ANQGSEA. CDR3 protein: CSAKTSGRGGELFF. As DNA, the CDR3 is TGCAGCGCCAAAACTAGCGGGAGAGGCGGGGAGCTGTTTTTT.

This clonotype was recorded a few times. This chain uses TRBV20-1 with TRBJ2-2; D may match TRBD1 or TRBD2 (5 bases each). CDR1 and CDR2 from the germline V gene are DFQATT and SNEGSKA (reference sequence). With 2 bases removed from V and 1 base from J, the gap between germline ends came to 11 bases. CDR3 size: 15 residues. CDR3 DNA sequence: TGCAGTGCTAGATCCGGGACGTGGAACACCGGGGAGCTGTTTTTT. It yields the protein CSARSGTWNTGELFF.

The DNA for the CDR3 is TGTGCCAGTAGTGCAAGACTAGCGGGCGGCTCTGGGGCCAACGTCCTGACTTTC. Its translation is CASSARLAGGSGANVLTF. The chain has TRBV19 and TRBJ2-6; 10 bases fit TRBD2. CDR3 length: 18 amino acids. The junction had 7 bases not matched to a gene; V was cut back by 5 bases and J by 0 bases. Germline-derived CDR1 and CDR2 are LNHDA and SQIVND (reference sequence).

V gene TRBV7-9 combines with J gene TRBJ2-5; possible D gene TRBD2, 5 bases. From germline, CDR1 is SEHNR and CDR2 FQNEAQ (reference sequence). V dropped 3 bases and J dropped 3 bases, with 14 bases sitting between them. The CDR3 covers 15 residues. The CDR3 protein is CASSFMVSGKETQYF. CDR3 coding DNA: TGTGCCAGCAGCTTCATGGTTTCGGGAAAAGAGACCCAGTACTTC.

This clonotype was observed at least ten times. The chain recombines TRBV7-8 with TRBJ2-1, with TRBD2 matching over 14 bases. There are 20 residues in the CDR3. CDR1 SGHVS and CDR2 FQNEAQ come from the germline V gene. V was clipped by 5 bases and J by 7 bases; unmatched bases: 19. In DNA form, the CDR3 reads TGTGCCAGCAGCCGACGGAGCTCCGGGACTAGCGGGAGAGGAGGGAATGAGCAGTTCTTC. This sequence encodes CASSRRSSGTSGRGGNEQFF. The entire variable domain, with the rest obtained from reference TRBV7-8 and TRBJ2-1, is as follows: GAGVSQSPRYKVAKRGQDVALRCDPISGHVSLFWYQQALGQGPEFLTYFQNEAQLDKSGLPSDRFFAERPEGSVSTLKIQRTQQEDSAVYLCASSRRSSGTSGRGGNEQFFGPGTRLTVL.

The CDR3 sequence is CASSGGSPTYNEQFF. As DNA, the CDR3 is TGTGCCAGCAGTGGCGGGAGTCCCACCTACAATGAGCAGTTCTTC. V gene TRBV6-2 or TRBV6-3 combines with J gene TRBJ2-1, with TRBD2 matching 7 bases. The CDR3 sequence is 15 residues long. CDR1 and CDR2 (germline): MNHEY, SVGEGT. The V gene end was trimmed by 5 bases and the J gene end by 2 bases; junction bases not matched to a gene: 6.

This chain links TRBV5-1 with TRBJ2-4, with TRBD1 matching 9 bases. The CDR3 spans 15 residues. The junction had 4 bases not matched to a gene; V was cut back by 0 bases and J by 6 bases. CDR1 SGHRS and CDR2 YFSETQ come from the germline V gene. CDR3 amino acids: CASSLGQGEVNIQYF. DNA for the CDR3: TGCGCCAGCAGCTTGGGACAGGGGGAAGTAAACATTCAGTACTTC.

This clonotype has only a few counts. The chain has TRBV5-1 and TRBJ2-7; the D gene is possibly TRBD1 (6 bases). Trimming removed 0 bases at V and 4 bases at J, with 14 bases between. Germline V gene sequence: CDR1 SGHRS, CDR2 YFSETQ. This CDR3 contains 15 residues. The CDR3 coding sequence is TGCGCCAGCAGCTTGGGGCAGGGGATTCGATACGAGCAGTACTTC. It encodes CASSLGQGIRYEQYF.

This clonotype was seen a few times. The gene calls are TRBV10-3 and TRBJ2-6, with 11 bases aligning to TRBD1. J lost 3 bases, V lost 0 bases, and 4 bases had no gene match. The CDR3 is 18 residues long. Germline values: CDR1 ENHRY, CDR2 SYGVKD. For the CDR3, the DNA is TGTGCCATCAGTGAGTCCGGACAGGGGGCTAATGGGGCCAACGTCCTGACTTTC. Its protein product is CAISESGQGANGANVLTF.

Only a few counts were recorded for this clonotype. The chain couples TRBV12-3 or TRBV12-4 to TRBJ1-1, with D possibly being TRBD1 (5 bases). CDR3 length: 14 amino acids. V lost 6 bases and J lost 4, with 15 bases in between. As DNA, the CDR3 is TGTGCCAGCAGAATCAGGGAGGTCGGCACTGAAGCTTTCTTT. It encodes CASRIREVGTEAFF.

This chain links TRBV5-1 with TRBJ2-2, with TRBD2 matching 9 bases. The CDR3 is 16 amino acids. From germline, CDR1 is SGHRS and CDR2 YFSETQ. Germline trimming cut 0 bases from V and 3 bases from J; bases unmatched to any gene: 3. The CDR3 reads CASSLALAGDTGELFF. As DNA, the CDR3 is TGCGCCAGCAGCTTGGCCTTAGCGGGAGACACCGGGGAGCTGTTTTTT.

This chain connects TRBV28 to TRBJ2-7; D is unclear. With 1 base removed from V and 6 bases from J, the gap between germline ends came to 16 bases. The CDR3 is 15 amino acids. Per germline, CDR1 MDHEN and CDR2 SYDVKM. The CDR3, as DNA: TGTGCCAGCAGTTTATTAATCCAGGTTTCGGGCGAGCAGTACTTC. Translated: CASSLLIQVSGEQYF. The whole variable domain, remainder taken from reference TRBV28 and TRBJ2-7, is DVKVTQSSRYLVKRTGEKVFLECVQDMDHENMFWYRQDPGLGLRLIYFSYDVKMKEKGDIPEGYSVSREKKERFSLILESASTNQTSMYLCASSLLIQVSGEQYFGPGTRLTVT.

This clonotype was recorded at least ten times. The V call is TRBV10-3, the J call TRBJ2-2; 7 bases are shared with TRBD2. V lost 8 bases to trimming and J lost 0 bases; unmatched junction nucleotides: 12. The CDR3 covers 17 residues. The germline CDR1 and CDR2 sequences are ENHRY and SYGVKD. The CDR3 sequence: CAIGGDYLTANTGELFF. CDR3 coding DNA: TGTGCCATCGGGGGGGACTATCTTACTGCGAACACCGGGGAGCTGTTTTTT.

The rearrangement joins TRBV29-1 to TRBJ2-1; TRBD2 matches at 9 bases. This CDR3 is built from 14 residues. Germline CDR1 is SQVTM and CDR2 is ANQGSEA. After removal of 6 bases from V and 4 bases from J, the junction contained 7 bases not matched to a gene. CDR3: CSVRGGALYNEQFF. The CDR3 region has the DNA TGCAGCGTCCGCGGGGGGGCCCTTTACAATGAGCAGTTCTTC.

This clonotype has only a few counts. The V gene is TRBV24-1, the J gene TRBJ2-7, with D unresolved. The CDR3 extends over 16 amino acids. Trimming removed 0 bases from V and 0 bases from J, with 11 bases in between. Germline CDR1 and CDR2: KGHDR and SFDVKD. CDR3 bases: TGTGCCACCAGTGATTTGGCCCTCCTGAGCTCCTACGAGCAGTACGTC. It translates to CATSDLALLSSYEQYV.

This chain links TRBV10-3 with TRBJ2-5; 7 nucleotides agree with TRBD2. V gave up 0 bases and J gave up 4 bases; unmatched junction bases: 2. Per the germline V gene, CDR1 is ENHRY and CDR2 is SYGVKD. The CDR3 totals 14 residues. CDR3: CAISESWEGETQYF. As DNA, the CDR3 is TGTGCCATCAGTGAGTCGTGGGAGGGAGAGACCCAGTACTTC.

The chain has TRBV5-1 and TRBJ2-1, with D perhaps TRBD1 (5 bases). Per the germline V gene, CDR1 is SGHRS and CDR2 is YFSETQ. Trimming stripped 2 bases from V and 12 bases from J, with 15 bases between. The CDR3 loop spans 13 amino acids. The CDR3 protein is CASSFDSPGGQFF. CDR3 nucleotides: TGCGCCAGCAGCTTCGACAGCCCTGGTGGGCAGTTCTTC.

The gene calls are TRBV7-9 and TRBJ2-1; the D is unclear. The CDR3 runs to 17 residues. V was pared by 6 bases and J by 2 bases, with 20 bases between. CDR1 and CDR2 (germline): SEHNR, FQNEAQ (reference sequence). The CDR3 DNA follows: TGTGCCAGCAGTCCGAACTATAGGACCAAGACCTACAATGAGCAGTTCTTC. It encodes CASSPNYRTKTYNEQFF.

This clonotype was seen repeatedly, ten times or more. The chain joins TRBV24-1 to TRBJ2-5; TRBD1 aligns across 8 bases. The CDR3 contains 14 residues. Trimming cost V 7 bases and J 3 bases; bases outside gene matches: 6. Germline-derived CDR1 and CDR2 are KGHDR and SFDVKD. The CDR3 loop is CATRGQGSEETQYF. In DNA, the CDR3 is TGTGCCACCAGAGGACAGGGATCAGAAGAGACCCAGTACTTC.

The sample holds a few counts of this clonotype. The chain is built from TRBV18 and TRBJ2-5; a possible D gene is TRBD1 (5 bases). V lost 3 bases, J lost 0 bases, and 8 bases lay in between. CDR3 length: 14 residues. Germline lookup yields CDR1 KGHSH and CDR2 LQKENI. CDR3 sequence: CASSPPQDQETQYF. The CDR3 DNA is TGTGCCAGCTCACCCCCACAGGACCAAGAGACCCAGTACTTC. Full variable domain (outside the CDR3, taken from reference TRBV18 and TRBJ2-5): NAGVMQNPRHLVRRRGQEARLRCSPMKGHSHVYWYRQLPEEGLKFMVYLQKENIIDESGMPKERFSAEFPKEGPSILRIQQVVRGDSAAYFCASSPPQDQETQYFGPGTRLLVL.

This CDR3 reads CASSIGLDEQYF. CDR3 in DNA: TGTGCCAGCAGCATCGGACTCGATGAGCAGTACTTC. This sequence joins TRBV7-8 and TRBJ2-7; maybe TRBD2 (5 bases). The CDR3 loop spans 12 amino acids. Germline values: CDR1 SGHVS, CDR2 FQNEAQ. The ends were cut back, 5 bases at V and 7 bases at J, with 12 bases in the middle.

V gene TRBV5-1 combines with J gene TRBJ2-5; D is uncertain. Germline V gene data show CDR1 as SGHRS and CDR2 as YFSETQ. The CDR3 runs to 13 residues. Trimming cost V 4 bases and J 2 bases, with 9 bases left between them. CDR3 sequence (DNA): TGCGCCAGCAGCAAGGGTGGACAAGAGACCCAGTACTTC. This gives the protein CASSKGGQETQYF. Full variable domain (outside the CDR3, taken from reference TRBV5-1 and TRBJ2-5): KAGVTQTPRYLIKTRGQQVTLSCSPISGHRSVSWYQQTPGQGLQFLFEYFSETQRNKGNFPGRFSGRQFSNSRSEMNVSTLELGDSALYLCASSKGGQETQYFGPGTRLLVL.

In its sample, this clonotype was seen many times. This chain joins TRBV12-3 or TRBV12-4 and TRBJ2-1; 8 nucleotides match TRBD2. The CDR3 is 16 amino acids. Losses at the gene ends were 6 bases for V and 4 bases for J; bases not matched to a gene: 11. The DNA of the CDR3 is TGTGCCAGCAGCCTCCGAAGCGGGGGCCTGTACAATGAGCAGTTCTTC. This codes for CASSLRSGGLYNEQFF.

This chain links TRBV6-5 with TRBJ2-3, with D perhaps being TRBD1 or TRBD2 (5 bases each). Germline CDR1 MNHEY, CDR2 SVGAGI. V gave up 2 bases and J gave up 0 bases, with 15 bases separating them. This CDR3 has 17 residues. The CDR3 DNA sequence: TGTGCCAGCAGTTACACCCATCAGGGAGAGAGCACAGATACGCAGTATTTT. Translating gives CASSYTHQGESTDTQYF.

This clonotype was recorded a few times. The chain carries TRBV3-1 and TRBJ2-2; 9 bases agree with TRBD2. The J segment lost 6 bases and the V segment lost 1 base, leaving 3 bases of the junction unmatched. CDR3 length: 15 amino acids. Germline V gives CDR1 LGHDT, CDR2 YNNKEL (reference sequence). Written as DNA, the CDR3 is TGTGCCAGCAGCCAAGGACTAGCGGACCCCGGGGAGCTGTTTTTT. This encodes CASSQGLADPGELFF.

This clonotype showed up just a few times. V and J are TRBV28 and TRBJ2-7; no reliable D call. Germline assignment: CDR1 MDHEN and CDR2 SYDVKM. The CDR3 sequence is 11 residues long. V lost 6 bases and J 1 base, leaving 4 bases between the germline ends. The CDR3 is CASRNSYEQYV. CDR3 DNA sequence: TGTGCCAGCAGAAATTCCTACGAGCAGTACGTC.

This clonotype was observed once. This chain uses TRBV12-3 or TRBV12-4 with TRBJ2-1, with 10 bases fitting TRBD2. The CDR3 is made up of 18 amino acids. The trim removed 6 bases at V and 10 bases at J, leaving 21 bases unmatched. The CDR3: CASRPRPGLARGSGEQFF. CDR3 nucleotides: TGTGCCAGCAGACCCCGACCGGGACTAGCGCGCGGATCTGGAGAGCAGTTCTTC.

This clonotype was seen a few times. V usage is TRBV9 and J usage is TRBJ2-2; D is perhaps TRBD1 or TRBD2 (5 bases each). CDR3 length equals 15 residues. Germline-derived CDR1 and CDR2 are SGDLS and YYNGEE. Trimming removed 2 bases from V and 9 bases from J, with 17 bases in between. As DNA, the CDR3 is TGTGCCAGCAGCGTCCGGGACCCTGGAGGCCGGGAGCTGTTTTTT. It encodes CASSVRDPGGRELFF.